This T cell receptor beta chain was documented in a study of spatial heterogeneity in lung cancer. Study observations and caveats: Counts of expanded alpha and beta TCRs within tumors tracked the tumor nonsynonymous mutation count. Tallies of expanded TCRs, which were sorted into ubiquitous and regional groups, correlated with counts of ubiquitous and regional nonsynonymous mutations, respectively.

Time point described: sample taken at primary tumor resection. Patients with untreated early-stage non-small cell lung cancer, numbering some 72, were the donors. Unsorted tumor, nontumor lung tissue or cryopreserved PBMC supplied the whole RNA. Every TCR cDNA molecule bore a unique molecular identifier. Via MiXCR, TCRdb re-called the 5' RACE reads, giving one row per CDR3 protein. The table shows about 20,000 distinct CDR3 sequences, with under 10% occurring only once. Turning to this clonotype: What it binds is unknown.

Germline V gene lookup returns CDR1 KGHSH and CDR2 LQKENI. V was clipped by 6 bases and J by 0 bases; unmatched bases: 17. CDR3 length: 20 residues. This receptor was taken from a male donor with early-stage non-small cell lung cancer. Here the sequenced sample was lung tumor tissue, taken at surgery. J is TRBJ2-6 and V is TRBV18; TRBD1 matches 7 bases. CDR3 coding DNA: TGTGCCAGCTCGCATGGGACAGCCGCGGGCCTGAACTCTGGGGCCAACGTCCTGACTTTC. Its protein is CASSHGTAAGLNSGANVLTF.